A selection of T cell receptor beta chains follows, all from one sample in a study of follicular helper T cells after annual influenza vaccination. Clones were read by immunoSEQ multiplex PCR, and TCRdb kept only the in-frame ones, dropping some. Of 400 to 550 clones in the sample, less than 85% were seen once. This specimen was CXCR5+ CD38+ circulating T follicular helper cells from blood, taken 7 days after influenza vaccination. The receptors here all came from an adult who received the influenza vaccine. Both conserved end residues are part of each CDR3. Fields, in order: clone size, J gene, V gene, D gene, CDR3 protein, CDR3 DNA. The D gene is left open where the match is weak. Clone size, where shown, is once, few, many, or a class for clones that have expanded.

abundance: NA
j_gene: TRBJ2-7
v_gene: TRBV5-1
d_gene: TRBD1
CDR3aa: CASSLVQTGSNEQYF
CDR3nt: TGCGCCAGCAGCTTGGTTCAGACAGGGAGCAACGAGCAGTACTTC

abundance: NA
j_gene: TRBJ2-2
v_gene: TRBV19
d_gene: TRBD1
CDR3aa: CAIKIQGYGELFF
CDR3nt: TGTGCCATCAAGATACAGGGGTACGGGGAGCTGTTTTTT

abundance: NA
j_gene: TRBJ2-7
v_gene: TRBV21-1
d_gene: NA
CDR3aa: CASSLVHVLDEQYF
CDR3nt: TGTGCCAGCAGCTTAGTACACGTGTTAGACGAGCAGTACTTC

abundance: NA
j_gene: TRBJ1-4
v_gene: TRBV30
d_gene: NA
CDR3aa: CASLGVFNEKLFF
CDR3nt: TGTGCCAGCCTTGGAGTCTTTAATGAAAAACTGTTTTTT

abundance: NA
j_gene: TRBJ2-5
v_gene: TRBV5-4
d_gene: TRBD2
CDR3aa: CASSLGDYLQETQYF
CDR3nt: TGTGCCAGCAGCTTGGGGGACTACCTCCAAGAGACCCAGTACTTC

abundance: NA
j_gene: TRBJ2-3
v_gene: TRBV6-1
d_gene: NA
CDR3aa: CASSVSIWNQAASTDTQYF
CDR3nt: TGTGCCAGCAGTGTTTCGATTTGGAACCAAGCGGCTAGCACAGATACGCAGTATTTT

abundance: once
j_gene: TRBJ2-2
v_gene: TRBV7-8
d_gene: NA
CDR3aa: CASSLVETGELFF
CDR3nt: TGTGCCAGCAGCTTAGTAGAAACTGGGGAGCTGTTTTTT

abundance: NA
j_gene: TRBJ2-3
v_gene: TRBV7-6
d_gene: NA
CDR3aa: CASSLALGRRDTQYF
CDR3nt: TGTGCCAGCAGCTTAGCGCTAGGTAGACGGGATACGCAGTATTTT

abundance: NA
j_gene: TRBJ2-7
v_gene: TRBV27
d_gene: NA
CDR3aa: CASVGWPRDEQYF
CDR3nt: TGTGCCAGCGTGGGGTGGCCCCGGGACGAGCAGTACTTC

abundance: NA
j_gene: TRBJ1-3
v_gene: TRBV30
d_gene: TRBD1
CDR3aa: CAGTTGGYSGNTIYF
CDR3nt: TGTGCCGGTACGACAGGGGGATACTCTGGAAACACCATATATTTT

abundance: NA
j_gene: TRBJ2-7
v_gene: TRBV27
d_gene: TRBD1
CDR3aa: CASSFLTGGTYEQYF
CDR3nt: TGTGCCAGCAGTTTTTTGACAGGGGGCACCTACGAGCAGTACTTC

abundance: NA
j_gene: TRBJ1-3
v_gene: TRBV29-1
d_gene: NA
CDR3aa: CSVAPTRTAQGNTIYF
CDR3nt: TGCAGCGTTGCCCCAACCCGGACAGCGCAAGGAAACACCATATATTTT

abundance: NA
j_gene: TRBJ2-7
v_gene: TRBV5-4
d_gene: TRBD2
CDR3aa: CASTDILAGGYGEQYF
CDR3nt: TGTGCCAGCACCGATATACTAGCGGGAGGGTATGGCGAGCAGTACTTC

abundance: NA
j_gene: TRBJ2-5
v_gene: TRBV28
d_gene: NA
CDR3aa: CASSLKLAVSQETQYF
CDR3nt: TGTGCCAGCAGTTTGAAGTTAGCGGTATCCCAAGAGACCCAGTACTTC

abundance: NA
j_gene: TRBJ2-7
v_gene: TRBV19
d_gene: NA
CDR3aa: CASSILGAGHPDEQYF
CDR3nt: TGTGCCAGTAGTATCTTGGGTGCGGGGCACCCCGACGAGCAGTACTTC

abundance: few
j_gene: TRBJ2-5
v_gene: TRBV21-1
d_gene: NA
CDR3aa: CASSEPLATLSETQYF
CDR3nt: TGTGCCAGCAGTGAGCCGTTAGCTACACTTTCTGAGACCCAGTACTTC

abundance: few
j_gene: TRBJ1-2
v_gene: TRBV2
d_gene: TRBD1
CDR3aa: CASRGWDSRYGYTF
CDR3nt: TGTGCCAGCAGGGGATGGGACAGTCGATATGGCTACACCTTC

abundance: few
j_gene: TRBJ2-7
v_gene: TRBV28
d_gene: NA
CDR3aa: CASRLTGNRDEQYF
CDR3nt: TGTGCCAGCAGGCTAACAGGGAACCGGGACGAGCAGTACTTC

abundance: NA
j_gene: TRBJ2-5
v_gene: TRBV19
d_gene: NA
CDR3aa: CASGGGRRGTQYF
CDR3nt: TGTGCCAGTGGTGGGGGGCGGAGGGGGACCCAGTACTTC

abundance: NA
j_gene: TRBJ2-1
v_gene: TRBV11-3
d_gene: TRBD2
CDR3aa: CASSLGLAAYNEQFF
CDR3nt: TGTGCCAGCAGCTTAGGACTAGCGGCCTACAATGAGCAGTTCTTC

abundance: NA
j_gene: TRBJ2-5
v_gene: TRBV28
d_gene: TRBD2
CDR3aa: CASSTSGTSGTAGAQYF
CDR3nt: TGTGCCAGCAGTACCTCCGGGACTAGCGGGACCGCGGGGGCCCAGTACTTC

abundance: NA
j_gene: TRBJ2-2
v_gene: TRBV19
d_gene: NA
CDR3aa: CASRRTNTGELFF
CDR3nt: TGTGCCAGTAGACGCACGAACACCGGGGAGCTGTTTTTT

abundance: NA
j_gene: TRBJ2-2
v_gene: TRBV5-1
d_gene: NA
CDR3aa: CASSLEGGNTGELFF
CDR3nt: TGCGCCAGCAGCTTGGAGGGGGGGAACACCGGGGAGCTGTTTTTT

abundance: NA
j_gene: TRBJ2-2
v_gene: TRBV9
d_gene: TRBD1
CDR3aa: CASSVEGAVTGELFF
CDR3nt: TGTGCCAGCAGCGTAGAGGGGGCGGTCACCGGGGAGCTGTTTTTT

abundance: NA
j_gene: TRBJ2-1
v_gene: TRBV11-2
d_gene: NA
CDR3aa: CASSLGAVGNNEQFF
CDR3nt: TGTGCCAGCAGCTTAGGAGCGGTGGGGAACAATGAGCAGTTCTTC

abundance: NA
j_gene: TRBJ2-6
v_gene: TRBV11-3
d_gene: NA
CDR3aa: CASTRHWGRMEDNGANVLTF
CDR3nt: TGTGCCAGCACCCGACATTGGGGCAGGATGGAGGATAACGGGGCCAACGTCCTGACTTTC

abundance: NA
j_gene: TRBJ2-5
v_gene: TRBV12-5
d_gene: TRBD2
CDR3aa: CASGFGGGETQYF
CDR3nt: TGTGCTAGTGGTTTCGGGGGGGGAGAGACCCAGTACTTC

abundance: few
j_gene: TRBJ2-7
v_gene: TRBV20-1
d_gene: NA
CDR3aa: CSATPRFEQYF
CDR3nt: TGCAGTGCTACCCCCCGTTTCGAGCAGTACTTC

abundance: NA
j_gene: TRBJ2-7
v_gene: TRBV28
d_gene: NA
CDR3aa: CASSLEGIWYEQYF
CDR3nt: TGTGCCAGCAGTCTTGAGGGTATCTGGTACGAGCAGTACTTC

abundance: once
j_gene: TRBJ1-2
v_gene: TRBV6-5
d_gene: TRBD1
CDR3aa: CASSFRQGGGYTF
CDR3nt: TGTGCCAGCAGTTTCAGACAGGGTGGAGGCTACACCTTC

abundance: NA
j_gene: TRBJ1-1
v_gene: TRBV19
d_gene: NA
CDR3aa: CASSIADSANTEAFF
CDR3nt: TGTGCCAGTAGTATAGCCGACAGCGCGAACACTGAAGCTTTCTTT

abundance: NA
j_gene: TRBJ2-1
v_gene: TRBV30
d_gene: TRBD2
CDR3aa: CAWSRSGSRNEQFF
CDR3nt: TGTGCCTGGAGTCGCAGCGGGAGTCGCAATGAGCAGTTCTTC

abundance: few
j_gene: TRBJ1-2
v_gene: TRBV19
d_gene: NA
CDR3aa: CASSPQGSSNYGYTF
CDR3nt: TGTGCCAGTAGTCCTCAGGGCTCGAGTAACTATGGCTACACCTTC

abundance: NA
j_gene: TRBJ2-7
v_gene: TRBV7-9
d_gene: TRBD2
CDR3aa: CASSFLVGLAGASSYEQYF
CDR3nt: TGTGCCAGCAGCTTTTTGGTCGGGCTAGCGGGTGCCAGCTCCTACGAGCAGTACTTC

abundance: NA
j_gene: TRBJ2-7
v_gene: TRBV5-1
d_gene: NA
CDR3aa: CASSLVFNYEQYF
CDR3nt: TGCGCCAGCAGCTTGGTTTTTAACTACGAGCAGTACTTC

abundance: NA
j_gene: TRBJ1-1
v_gene: TRBV28
d_gene: TRBD1
CDR3aa: CASNSGGPTEAFF
CDR3nt: TGTGCCAGCAACTCAGGGGGGCCCACTGAAGCTTTCTTT

abundance: NA
j_gene: TRBJ2-5
v_gene: TRBV5-1
d_gene: TRBD1
CDR3aa: CASSGEDRGLVETQYF
CDR3nt: TGCGCCAGCAGCGGGGAGGACAGGGGGCTGGTGGAGACCCAGTACTTC

abundance: few
j_gene: TRBJ1-4
v_gene: TRBV27
d_gene: NA
CDR3aa: CASSLSPPGEKLFF
CDR3nt: TGTGCCAGCAGTTTATCCCCCCCAGGGGAAAAACTGTTTTTT

abundance: NA
j_gene: TRBJ1-2
v_gene: TRBV10-3
d_gene: TRBD1
CDR3aa: CAIKAGTGDDNFYGYTF
CDR3nt: TGTGCCATCAAGGCCGGGACAGGGGATGATAATTTCTATGGCTACACCTTC

abundance: few
j_gene: TRBJ2-7
v_gene: TRBV19
d_gene: TRBD2
CDR3aa: CASGLAGVYEQYF
CDR3nt: TGTGCCAGTGGTCTAGCGGGAGTCTACGAGCAGTACTTC